This record concerns one T cell receptor (beta chain) sequence. The junction and the germline gene differ at one end; a read error may be behind it. This entry belongs to a study of ipilimumab plus nivolumab after autologous stem cell transplantation. For the study at large: Patients received a median of about 5 ipilimumab and about 8 nivolumab doses. DLBCL patients had primary refractory or relapsed disease.

Germline CDR1 SNHLY, CDR2 FYNNEI. This CDR3 spans 11 amino acids. Through week 26, nivolumab 3 mg/kg IV was given weeks 1, 4, 7, 10, then biweekly. Assay used: immunoSEQ multiplex PCR; TCRdb lists only in-frame clones, some missing. The sample includes over 75,000 clones, over 80% of them seen just once. This receptor was obtained from a male donor with diffuse large B-cell lymphoma. The input for sequencing was PBMCs, taken in a trial of ipilimumab plus nivolumab as post-transplant consolidation. The chain links TRBV2 to TRBJ2-4, with a weak D call TRBD1 (6 bases). The CDR3 loop reads CASSTLDRLNF. In nucleotides, the CDR3 is TGTGCCAGCAGCACACTGGACAGATTGAACTTC.